This passage covers 22 T cell receptor beta chains from one sample sequenced in a study of PD-L1 blockade in urothelial cancer (dated by TCRdb to the late 2010s). Interpreted using the paper, the time point label stands for: peripheral blood 6 weeks after treatment start. Library generation was performed with the immunoSEQ multiplex PCR assay. Imported from immuneACCESS, the table was reduced by TCRdb to in-frame sequences with V and J called. These copies leave out some clones; in studies compared against another copy, an unresolved V gene accounts for under half, and the cause of the remainder is not known. Here the sample has tens of thousands of clones; roughly 84% occur a single time. The ten largest make up 1.6% of the sample. The sample consisted of PBMCs, taken around atezolizumab (anti-PD-L1) treatment. These receptor sequences come from a man in his 70s with urothelial cancer.

The chain uses TRBV30 and TRBJ2-7; D not certain. The CDR3 loop spans 11 amino acids. The ends were cut back, 4 bases at V and 2 bases at J, with 6 bases in the middle. Germline lookup yields CDR1 GTSNPN and CDR2 SVGIG (reference sequence). CDR3 nucleotides: TGTGCCTGGATGTCAGCCTACGAGCAGTACTTC. The encoded protein is CAWMSAYEQYF.

This rearrangement joins TRBV5-1 to TRBJ1-5, with a tentative D call TRBD1 (5 bases). Germline V gives CDR1 SGHRS, CDR2 YFSETQ. The V end was cut by 0 bases, the J end by 0 bases, with 7 bases between. The CDR3 covers 15 residues. This CDR3 reads CASSLGQNSNQPQHF. Written as DNA, the CDR3 is TGCGCCAGCAGCTTGGGACAGAATAGCAATCAGCCCCAGCATTTT. The complete variable domain, with remaining parts taken from reference TRBV5-1 and TRBJ1-5, reads KAGVTQTPRYLIKTRGQQVTLSCSPISGHRSVSWYQQTPGQGLQFLFEYFSETQRNKGNFPGRFSGRQFSNSRSEMNVSTLELGDSALYLCASSLGQNSNQPQHFGDGTRLSIL.

The rearrangement joins TRBV28 to TRBJ1-2; weak D call: TRBD1 (6 bases). This CDR3 region has 14 residues. Germline assignment: CDR1 MDHEN and CDR2 SYDVKM. The V and J ends lost 3 bases and 1 base respectively, with 9 bases between them. For the CDR3, the DNA is TGTGCCAGCAGTTTGGGGGCGGGTAACTATGGCTACACCTTC. Translating it yields CASSLGAGNYGYTF.

The gene calls are TRBV11-2 and TRBJ2-2, with 8 bases matching TRBD2. The ends lost 4 bases at V and 6 bases at J; junction bases unmatched: 10. Germline V lookup: CDR1 SGHAT, CDR2 FQNNGV. CDR3 length: 16 amino acids. The CDR3 spells CASSSYGTSGSGELFF. In DNA form, the CDR3 reads TGTGCCAGCAGCTCGTACGGGACTAGTGGATCCGGGGAGCTGTTTTTT. Complete variable domain (other parts from reference TRBV11-2 and TRBJ2-2): EAGVAQSPRYKIIEKRQSVAFWCNPISGHATLYWYQQILGQGPKLLIQFQNNGVVDDSQLPKDRFSAERLKGVDSTLKIQPAKLEDSAVYLCASSSYGTSGSGELFFGEGSRLTVL.

The table lists this clone with a few counts. V gene TRBV9 combines with J gene TRBJ1-1; D may be TRBD1 (6 bases). The CDR3 has 15 residues. V lost 0 bases, J lost 3 bases, and 12 bases lay in between. CDR1 is SGDLS and CDR2 is YYNGEE in the germline V gene. The CDR3 nucleotides are TGTGCCAGCAGCGTAGCGGACAGTGTACACACTGAAGCTTTCTTT. It specifies CASSVADSVHTEAFF.

This clone was detected a few times. This rearrangement joins TRBV7-2 to TRBJ1-2, with 11 bases lining up with TRBD1. Germline-derived CDR1 and CDR2 are SGHTA and FQGNSA. J gave up 7 bases and V 5 bases, and 12 bases lay outside the gene matches. The CDR3 sequence is 16 residues long. The CDR3: CASSQTRGQGAVGYTF. CDR3 coding DNA: TGTGCCAGCAGCCAAACCCGCGGACAGGGGGCGGTTGGCTACACCTTC.

The chain joins TRBV5-6 to TRBJ2-7; the D gene is possibly TRBD2 (6 bases). Germline V gives CDR1 SGHDT, CDR2 YYEEEE. The CDR3 sequence is 16 residues long. V was trimmed by 5 bases and J by 5 bases, leaving 23 bases between them. CDR3 DNA: TGTGCCAGCAGGGGACTTGGAGGGAGCTTTCGCCACGAGCAGTACTTC. Protein sequence: CASRGLGGSFRHEQYF.

This clone was observed a handful of times. The V call is TRBV6-5, the J call TRBJ2-7, with 9 nucleotides matching TRBD2. Germline V lookup: CDR1 MNHEY, CDR2 SVGAGI. J gave up 4 bases and V 6 bases, and 7 bases lay outside the gene matches. There are 14 residues in the CDR3. CDR3 in amino acids: CASRYSGGMYEQYF. CDR3 nucleotide sequence: TGTGCCAGCAGATATAGCGGGGGAATGTACGAGCAGTACTTC.

The CDR3 sequence is CASGLPTDGTDTQYF. Written as DNA, the CDR3 is TGTGCTAGTGGTTTGCCGACAGATGGAACAGATACGCAGTATTTT. The gene calls are TRBV12-5 and TRBJ2-3; maybe TRBD1 (5 bases). CDR1 and CDR2 from the germline V gene are LGHNT and FRNRAP. This CDR3 spans 15 amino acids. Trimming removed 2 bases from V and 3 bases from J, with 12 bases in between.

The chain joins TRBV6-6 to TRBJ2-2, with TRBD2 matching over 10 bases. The CDR3 is 15 residues long. Germline trimming cut 3 bases from V and 6 bases from J; bases unmatched to any gene: 4. Germline loops: CDR1 MNHNY, CDR2 SVGAGI (reference sequence). CDR3 region: CASSYLAGGAGELFF. The CDR3 coding sequence is TGTGCCAGCAGTTATTTAGCGGGAGGAGCCGGGGAGCTGTTTTTT.

The chain recombines TRBV19 with TRBJ2-7; maybe TRBD1 (6 bases). The CDR3 length is 17 residues. V was shortened by 0 bases and J by 7 bases, with 22 bases between the two germline ends. The V gene's germline CDR1 is LNHDA and CDR2 SQIVND (reference sequence). The DNA of the CDR3 is TGTGCCAGTAGTATAGATCAGGTTGGGGGCGCGCCGGGAGAGCAGTACTTC. This gives the protein CASSIDQVGGAPGEQYF.

The chain uses TRBV7-3 and TRBJ2-3, with 7 bases lining up with TRBD2. CDR3 length: 17 amino acids. V was pared by 1 base and J by 2 bases, with 9 bases of the junction left unmatched. From germline, CDR1 is SGHTA and CDR2 FQGTGA. The chain's CDR3 is CASSLRVGGGFTDTQYF. The CDR3 nucleotides read TGTGCCAGCAGCTTAAGGGTGGGCGGGGGATTCACAGATACGCAGTATTTT.

The CDR3 sequence is CASQIGAGSGANVLTF. CDR3 nucleotides: TGCGCCAGCCAAATAGGGGCCGGTTCTGGGGCCAACGTCCTGACTTTC. The rearrangement links TRBV5-1 to TRBJ2-6; maybe TRBD1 (5 bases). The germline V gene has CDR1 SGHRS and CDR2 YFSETQ. Deletions cut 7 bases from V and 1 base from J, with 15 bases between. This CDR3 region has 16 residues.

This clone was counted a few times. The chain couples TRBV7-9 to TRBJ2-7; TRBD2 aligns across 11 bases. V shed 0 bases and J 7 bases; nucleotides not matched to a gene: 8. Germline V gene sequence: CDR1 SEHNR, CDR2 FQNEAQ (reference sequence). The CDR3 sequence is 16 residues long. CDR3 loop: CASSLATSGELGEQYF. The CDR3 bases are TGTGCCAGCAGCTTAGCGACTAGCGGGGAGTTGGGGGAGCAGTACTTC. The variable domain in full, with the rest retrieved from reference TRBV7-9 and TRBJ2-7, is DTGVSQNPRHKITKRGQNVTFRCDPISEHNRLYWYRQTLGQGPEFLTYFQNEAQLEKSRLLSDRFSAERPKGSFSTLEIQRTEQGDSAMYLCASSLATSGELGEQYFGPGTRLTVT.

The V and J genes are TRBV4-3 and TRBJ2-7; 10 nucleotides match TRBD1. This CDR3 is 15 amino acids long. CDR1 LGHNA and CDR2 YSLEER come from the germline V gene. The trim removed 4 bases at V and 7 bases at J, leaving 10 bases unmatched. The CDR3 region is CASSPLRDRGLEQYF. The CDR3 DNA reads as TGCGCCAGCAGCCCGCTCCGGGACAGGGGATTGGAGCAGTACTTC.

In DNA, the CDR3 is TGTGCCAGCAGGGGACTAGCGGGAGGGGAGACCCAGTACTTC. This gives the protein CASRGLAGGETQYF. J is TRBJ2-5 and V is TRBV27, with 16 bases aligning to TRBD2. The length of the CDR3 is 14 residues. Germline assignment: CDR1 MNHEY and CDR2 SMNVEV (reference sequence). Trimming took 6 bases from V and 5 from J; bases not matched to a gene: 0.

The V gene is TRBV5-1, the J gene TRBJ2-7; 9 bases align to TRBD1. CDR3 size: 19 residues. J was trimmed by 3 bases and V by 3 bases; bases with no gene match: 19. Per germline, CDR1 SGHRS and CDR2 YFSETQ. CDR3 protein: CASSSQKGQGDPTSYEQYF. Here the CDR3 DNA reads TGCGCCAGCAGCTCACAGAAGGGACAGGGAGATCCAACAAGCTACGAGCAGTACTTC.

This clone has more than one count but fewer than ten. This chain uses TRBV6-5 with TRBJ2-2; D perhaps matches TRBD1 (5 bases). Trimming cost V 2 bases and J 2 bases, with 9 bases left between them. CDR1 and CDR2 from the germline V gene are MNHEY and SVGAGI. This CDR3 is built from 15 residues. CDR3: CASSYDRTNTGELFF. The CDR3 nucleotides are TGTGCCAGCAGTTACGACAGAACCAACACCGGGGAGCTGTTTTTT.

The rearrangement links TRBV4-2 to TRBJ1-5; possibly TRBD1 for D (5 bases). CDR3 size: 14 residues. Germline V gene data show CDR1 as LGHNA and CDR2 as YNFKEQ. V was pared by 1 base and J by 6 bases, with 10 bases between. The CDR3 loop reads CASSQVGEGQPQHF. The CDR3 region has the DNA TGTGCCAGCAGCCAAGTGGGGGAGGGTCAGCCCCAGCATTTT.

The chain combines TRBV30 with TRBJ1-2; D uncertain. The V end lost 1 base, the J end lost 1 base, and 16 bases lay between the germline ends. The germline gives CDR1 GTSNPN, CDR2 SVGIG (reference sequence). The CDR3 runs 16 residues. The CDR3 protein is CAWSEGSRRSNYGYTF. The CDR3 DNA reads TGTGCCTGGAGTGAGGGTTCAAGGAGGAGTAACTATGGCTACACCTTC.

Only a few counts were recorded for this clone. The genes are TRBV11-3 and TRBJ2-5; D ambiguous. The CDR3 length is 15 residues. Germline-derived CDR1 and CDR2 are SGHNT and YENEEA. Trimming removed 0 bases at V and 6 bases at J, with 14 bases between. The CDR3 DNA reads TGTGCCAGCAGCTTAGAATCGATCGGGTCAAAGACCCAGTACTTC. It specifies CASSLESIGSKTQYF.

The CDR3 DNA sequence: TGTGCCAGCAGCCCTCTGGACAGTAATTCCTACGAGCAGTACTTC. It translates to CASSPLDSNSYEQYF. The chain is built from TRBV28 and TRBJ2-7; possibly TRBD1 for D (6 bases). The V gene's germline CDR1 is MDHEN and CDR2 SYDVKM. V lost 6 bases and J 1 base, leaving 16 bases between the germline ends. The CDR3 totals 15 residues. The full variable domain, in which reference TRBV28 and TRBJ2-7 provide the parts outside the CDR3, is DVKVTQSSRYLVKRTGEKVFLECVQDMDHENMFWYRQDPGLGLRLIYFSYDVKMKEKGDIPEGYSVSREKKERFSLILESASTNQTSMYLCASSPLDSNSYEQYFGPGTRLTVT.